The 8 T cell receptor beta chains presented below share a single source sample, sequenced in a study of blood T cell repertoires in COVID-19. Assay used: immunoSEQ multiplex PCR; TCRdb lists only in-frame clones, some missing. The sample carries around 60,000 clones, over 75% recorded once. The sample taken for sequencing was peripheral blood. The origin of the receptors is a human donor in a cohort sampled during active COVID-19.

V gene TRBV28 combines with J gene TRBJ2-1, with D possibly TRBD1 on 6 matching bases. V was cut by 2 bases and J by 4 bases, with 12 bases left in between. The CDR3 has 15 amino acids. Germline-derived CDR1 and CDR2 are MDHEN and SYDVKM. The CDR3 DNA sequence: TGTGCCAGCAGTTTAAAGGGGACACCGTACAATGAGCAGTTCTTC. This encodes CASSLKGTPYNEQFF.

This chain connects TRBV4-3 to TRBJ2-5, with 9 bases that match TRBD2. Germline assignment: CDR1 LGHNA and CDR2 YSLEER. This CDR3 has 19 residues. J gave up 4 bases and V 0 bases, and 15 bases lay outside the gene matches. Here the CDR3 DNA reads TGCGCCAGCAGCCAAGATCCAGCTATTAGCGGGAGTAGGACAGAGACCCAGTACTTC. Translation: CASSQDPAISGSRTETQYF.

The V gene is TRBV12-3 or TRBV12-4, the J gene TRBJ1-3; D gene ambiguous. The CDR3 has 12 amino acids. V lost 8 bases to trimming and J lost 8 bases, with 13 bases between them. CDR3 nucleotides: TGTGCCAGCCAAGGACTCTTATACACCATATATTTT. The encoded protein is CASQGLLYTIYF.

The J gene is TRBJ2-6, the V gene TRBV23-1, with 11 positions matching TRBD2. TRBV23-1 is known as an ORF, though its function is uncertain. J was trimmed by 4 bases and V by 5 bases; bases with no gene match: 25. This CDR3 has 23 amino acids. The CDR3 sequence is CASSDPKTLSGRDLFSGANVLTF. DNA of the CDR3: TGCGCCAGCAGTGATCCCAAAACCCTTAGCGGGAGGGATCTCTTTTCGGGGGCCAACGTCCTGACTTTC.

V is TRBV6-5 and J is TRBJ2-7; TRBD2 agrees at 8 bases. Germline V gene data show CDR1 as MNHEY and CDR2 as SVGAGI. The CDR3 length is 15 residues. Trimming took 7 bases from V and 7 from J; bases not matched to a gene: 15. The CDR3 sequence: CASTLSVAGLGEQYF. In nucleotides, the CDR3 is TGTGCCAGCACCCTATCTGTAGCGGGACTGGGGGAGCAGTACTTC.

V and J are TRBV19 and TRBJ2-3, with D possibly TRBD2 on 5 matching bases. Trimming stripped 4 bases from V and 7 bases from J, with 15 bases between. The CDR3 covers 14 residues. Germline CDR1 reads LNHDA; CDR2 reads SQIVND (reference sequence). The CDR3 bases are TGTGCCAGTAGTACTAACTTTGAGGGAAATACGCAGTATTTT. Amino acids: CASSTNFEGNTQYF. The variable domain in full, with the rest retrieved from reference TRBV19 and TRBJ2-3, is DGGITQSPKYLFRKEGQNVTLSCEQNLNHDAMYWYRQDPGQGLRLIYYSQIVNDFQKGDIAEGYSVSREKKESFPLTVTSAQKNPTAFYLCASSTNFEGNTQYFGPGTRLTVL.

The chain employs TRBV7-2 and TRBJ1-2, with TRBD1 matching over 8 bases. The germline V gene encodes CDR1 SGHTA and CDR2 FQGNSA. CDR3 size: 16 residues. The ends lost 0 bases at V and 8 bases at J; junction bases unmatched: 11. CDR3 protein: CASSLAFDRGAGGYTF. The CDR3 bases are TGTGCCAGCAGCTTAGCGTTTGACAGGGGAGCGGGGGGCTACACCTTC.

This clone has at least ten counts. The chain carries TRBV3-1 (or the pseudogene TRBV3-2) and TRBJ1-6; D is undetermined. Trimming left V 3 bases short and J 3 bases short, with 6 bases between. The V gene's germline CDR1 is LGHDT and CDR2 YNNKEL (reference sequence). This CDR3 is 14 amino acids long. CDR3: CASSHRDYNSPLHF. As DNA, the CDR3 is TGTGCCAGCAGCCACCGGGACTATAATTCACCCCTCCACTTT.